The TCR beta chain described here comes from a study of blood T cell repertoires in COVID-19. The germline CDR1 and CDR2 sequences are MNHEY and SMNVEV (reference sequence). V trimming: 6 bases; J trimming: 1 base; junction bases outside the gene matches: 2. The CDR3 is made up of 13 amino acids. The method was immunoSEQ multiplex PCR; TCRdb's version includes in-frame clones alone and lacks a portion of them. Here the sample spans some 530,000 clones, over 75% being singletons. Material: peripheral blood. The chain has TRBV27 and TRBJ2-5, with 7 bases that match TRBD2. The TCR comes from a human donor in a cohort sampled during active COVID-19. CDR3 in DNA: TGTGCCAGCAGCCAGCGGGGCCAAGAGACCCAGTACTTC. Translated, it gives CASSQRGQETQYF.